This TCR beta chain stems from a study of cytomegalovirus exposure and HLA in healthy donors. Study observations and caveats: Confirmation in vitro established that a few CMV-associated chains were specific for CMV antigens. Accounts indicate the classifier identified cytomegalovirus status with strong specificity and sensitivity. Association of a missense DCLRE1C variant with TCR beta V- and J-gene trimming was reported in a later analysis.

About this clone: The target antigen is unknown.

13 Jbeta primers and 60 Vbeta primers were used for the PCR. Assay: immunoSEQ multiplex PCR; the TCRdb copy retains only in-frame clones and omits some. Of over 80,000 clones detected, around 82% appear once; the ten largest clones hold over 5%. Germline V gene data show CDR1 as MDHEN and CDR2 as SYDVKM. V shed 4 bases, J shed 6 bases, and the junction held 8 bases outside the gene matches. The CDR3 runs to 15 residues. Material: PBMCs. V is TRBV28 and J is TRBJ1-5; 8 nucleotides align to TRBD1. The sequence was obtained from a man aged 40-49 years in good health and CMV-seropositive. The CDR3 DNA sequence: TGTGCCAGCAGTTCCCCGCAGGGGGCCGTTCAGCCCCAGCATTTT. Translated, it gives CASSSPQGAVQPQHF. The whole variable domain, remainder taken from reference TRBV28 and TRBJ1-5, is DVKVTQSSRYLVKRTGEKVFLECVQDMDHENMFWYRQDPGLGLRLIYFSYDVKMKEKGDIPEGYSVSREKKERFSLILESASTNQTSMYLCASSSPQGAVQPQHFGDGTRLSIL.